Reported below is one T cell receptor beta chain. What it binds is not known. Looked up from germline, CDR1 is SGHDT and CDR2 is YYEEEE. The CDR3 contains 12 residues. Trimming cost V 5 bases and J 1 base, with 3 bases left between them. This sample stems from a study of OX40 agonist ivuxolimab in advanced cancers. Study-wide results and limits: More expanded clones were seen, on average, in CD8+ T cells than in CD4+. At doses 0.1 to 3.0 mg/kg, CD4+ and CD8+ clones expanded.

Assay used: immunoSEQ multiplex PCR; TCRdb lists only in-frame clones, some missing. Here the sample spans about 80,000 clones, 80% to 90% being singletons. V is TRBV5-6 and J is TRBJ2-2, with D unclear. This TCR came from an adult with an advanced solid tumor such as melanoma, head and neck, liver or kidney cancer. The specimen comprised CD4+ or CD8+ T cells sorted from blood, sampled in a trial of the OX40 agonist ivuxolimab. The CDR3 sequence: CASRGNTGELFF. The CDR3 coding sequence is TGTGCCAGCAGGGGGAACACCGGGGAGCTGTTTTTT.